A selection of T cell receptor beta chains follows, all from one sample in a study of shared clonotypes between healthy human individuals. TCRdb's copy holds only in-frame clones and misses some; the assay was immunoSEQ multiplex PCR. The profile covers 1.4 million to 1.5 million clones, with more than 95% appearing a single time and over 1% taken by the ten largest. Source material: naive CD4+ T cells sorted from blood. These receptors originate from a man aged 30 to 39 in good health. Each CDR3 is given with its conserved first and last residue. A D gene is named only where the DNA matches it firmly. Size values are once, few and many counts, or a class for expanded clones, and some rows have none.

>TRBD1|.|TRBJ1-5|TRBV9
TGTGCCAGCAGCCCCGGGACAGGGAACAATCAGCCCCAGCATTTT
CASSPGTGNNQPQHF
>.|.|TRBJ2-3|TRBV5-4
TGTGCCAGCAGCTTGGTTACTCGTCCAGGGGGCACAGATACGCAGTATTTT
CASSLVTRPGGTDTQYF
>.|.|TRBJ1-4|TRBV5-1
TGCGCCAGCAGCTTGCTGGCAGTTGCAACTAATGAAAAACTGTTTTTT
CASSLLAVATNEKLFF
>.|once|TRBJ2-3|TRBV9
TGTGCCAGCAGCCTCCGAGGTCGGGAAAGCACAGATACGCAGTATTTT
CASSLRGRESTDTQYF
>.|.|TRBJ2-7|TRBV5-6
TGTGCCAGCAGTCGGGACTTCTCCTACGAGCAGTACTTC
CASSRDFSYEQYF
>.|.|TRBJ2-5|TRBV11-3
TGTGCCAGCAGCATCAACCAGGGAGGAGAGCAGTACTTC
CASSINQGGEQYF
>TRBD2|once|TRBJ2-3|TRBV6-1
TGTGCCAGCAGTTCTGGGGGGGGAGCAGATACGCAGTATTTT
CASSSGGGADTQYF
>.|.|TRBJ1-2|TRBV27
TGTGCCAGCAGTTTATCGGGTCTGGCCTATGGCTACACCTTC
CASSLSGLAYGYTF
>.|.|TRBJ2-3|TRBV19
TGTGCCAGTAGTATAGGCGGAGTTGTTAGCACAGATACGCAGTATTTT
CASSIGGVVSTDTQYF
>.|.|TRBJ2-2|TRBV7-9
TGTGCCTTTGAAGGGGGCACCGGGGAGCTGTTTTTT
CAFEGGTGELFF
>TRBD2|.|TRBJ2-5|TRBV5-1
TGCGCCAGCAGCTTGCTAGCGGGAGGCCCGATCCAAGAGACCCAGTACTTC
CASSLLAGGPIQETQYF
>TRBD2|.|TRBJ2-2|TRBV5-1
TGCGCCAGCAGCTTGGCCAGACTAGCGGAGAACACCGGGGAGCTGTTTTTT
CASSLARLAENTGELFF
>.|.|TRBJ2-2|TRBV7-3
TGTGCCAGCAGCTCGGTTATTAACACCGGGGAGCTGTTTTTT
CASSSVINTGELFF
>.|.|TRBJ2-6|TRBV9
TGTGCCAGCAGCGTAGCTACAGCCTCTGGGGCCAACGTCCTGACTTTC
CASSVATASGANVLTF
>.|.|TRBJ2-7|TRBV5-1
TGCGCCAGCAGCTTCGGACAGAGCTACGAGCAGTACTTC
CASSFGQSYEQYF
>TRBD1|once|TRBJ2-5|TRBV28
TGTGCCAGCAGTTTATACGGCGACAGGGCAAAGACCCAGTACTTC
CASSLYGDRAKTQYF
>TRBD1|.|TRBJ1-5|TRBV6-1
TGTGCCAGCAGGACAGGGAACCAGCCCCAGCATTTT
CASRTGNQPQHF
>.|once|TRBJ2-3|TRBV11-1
TGTGCCAGCAGCTCTCTCGGGCTAGCGCGGGATACGCAGTATTTT
CASSSLGLARDTQYF
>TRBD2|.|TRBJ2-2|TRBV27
TGTGCCAGCAGTTCACCCGTTAGCGGGAGGGCCTTCGGGGAGCTGTTTTTT
CASSSPVSGRAFGELFF
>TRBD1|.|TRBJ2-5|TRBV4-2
TGTGCCAGCAGCCAAGAGATAGGGGGCGCAGGCGAGACCCAGTACTTC
CASSQEIGGAGETQYF
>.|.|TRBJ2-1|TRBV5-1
TGCGCCAGCTCGAGGGATCCTGGCAATGAGCAGTTCTTC
CASSRDPGNEQFF
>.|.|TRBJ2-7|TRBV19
TGTGCCAGTAGTCGGGACCCGGCCAATGGTGAGCAGTACTTC
CASSRDPANGEQYF